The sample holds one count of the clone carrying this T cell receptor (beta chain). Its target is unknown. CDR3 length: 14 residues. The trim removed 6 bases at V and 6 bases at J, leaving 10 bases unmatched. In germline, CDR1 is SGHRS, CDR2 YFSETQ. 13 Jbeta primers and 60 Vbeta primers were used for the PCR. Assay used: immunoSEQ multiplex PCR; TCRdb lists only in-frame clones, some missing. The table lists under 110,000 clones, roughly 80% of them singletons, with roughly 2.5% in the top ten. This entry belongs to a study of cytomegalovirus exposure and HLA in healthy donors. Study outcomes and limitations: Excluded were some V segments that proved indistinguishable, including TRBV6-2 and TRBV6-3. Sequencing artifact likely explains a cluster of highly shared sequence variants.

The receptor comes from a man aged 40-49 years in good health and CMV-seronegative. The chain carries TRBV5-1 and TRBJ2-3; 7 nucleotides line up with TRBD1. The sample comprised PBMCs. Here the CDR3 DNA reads TGCGCCAGCACCAAAGAGGGGGCTCTGGATACGCAGTATTTT. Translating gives CASTKEGALDTQYF.